The 13 T cell receptor beta chains presented below share a single source sample, sequenced in a study of blood T cell repertoires in COVID-19. TCRdb keeps only in-frame clones here, not all; method: immunoSEQ multiplex PCR. The sample carries approximately 190,000 clones, around 80% recorded once. The specimen sequenced was peripheral blood. The receptors originated from a man aged 60-69 years with acute or convalescent COVID-19.

The chain carries TRBV19 and TRBJ1-5, with a tentative D call TRBD1 (5 bases). Germline CDR1 LNHDA, CDR2 SQIVND (reference sequence). This CDR3 comprises 14 residues. V dropped 3 bases and J dropped 6 bases, with 12 bases sitting between them. The CDR3 reads CASSIQGDGQPQHF. Written as DNA, the CDR3 is TGTGCCAGTAGTATTCAGGGTGACGGTCAGCCCCAGCATTTT.

This sequence joins TRBV6-2 or TRBV6-3 and TRBJ2-3; perhaps TRBD2 as D (5 bases). Trimming cost V 5 bases and J 5 bases, with 14 bases left between them. Germline V gives CDR1 MNHEY, CDR2 SVGEGT. The CDR3 covers 14 residues. The CDR3 DNA reads as TGTGCCAGCAGTGGGCGGCTAGCTGTAGATACGCAGTATTTT. Its protein is CASSGRLAVDTQYF.

The count of this clone is one. V and J are TRBV24-1 and TRBJ2-5; possible D gene TRBD1, 6 bases. The germline CDR1 and CDR2 sequences are KGHDR and SFDVKD. The CDR3 totals 15 residues. Deletions cut 4 bases from V and 3 bases from J, with 14 bases between. The CDR3 region has the DNA TGTGCCACCAGTGAGGGACACGCAACCAAAGAGACCCAGTACTTC. Amino acids: CATSEGHATKETQYF.

This chain connects TRBV6-6 to TRBJ2-2, with 7 bases lining up with TRBD2. After removal of 5 bases from V and 1 base from J, the junction contained 4 bases not matched to a gene. The V gene's germline CDR1 is MNHNY and CDR2 SVGAGI (reference sequence). The CDR3 length is 15 residues. CDR3 bases: TGTGCCAGCAGTCCATCGGGGGGGAACACCGGGGAGCTGTTTTTT. Protein product: CASSPSGGNTGELFF.

The J gene is TRBJ2-4, the V gene TRBV15; 11 bases agree with TRBD2. CDR3 length: 13 amino acids. Germline V gene data show CDR1 as LNHNV and CDR2 as YYDKDF (reference sequence). The ends lost 8 bases at V and 7 bases at J; junction bases unmatched: 4. The CDR3 region has the DNA TGTGCCACCGATAGGACTAGCGGGAACATTCAGTACTTC. Residues: CATDRTSGNIQYF.

This clone was picked up a small number of times. The rearrangement joins TRBV5-1 to TRBJ1-3; perhaps TRBD1 as D (6 bases). Germline CDR1 and CDR2: SGHRS and YFSETQ. The CDR3 has 15 residues. Trimming shortened V by 2 bases and J by 4 bases, and 13 bases separated the two germline ends. The CDR3 nucleotides read TGCGCCAGCAGCTTAGCCGGGACACCAGGAAACACCATATATTTT. Its protein product is CASSLAGTPGNTIYF.

J is TRBJ2-2 and V is TRBV19; 7 positions agree with TRBD2. The V gene end was trimmed by 10 bases and the J gene end by 5 bases; junction bases not matched to a gene: 13. The CDR3 length is 15 residues. Germline assignment: CDR1 LNHDA and CDR2 SQIVND (reference sequence). Written as DNA, the CDR3 is TGTGCCACCGTCCGACGGGGGGTAGGGACCGGGGAGCTGTTTTTT. Protein: CATVRRGVGTGELFF.

The chain is built from TRBV5-6 and TRBJ2-3; D remains unclear. V dropped 2 bases and J dropped 3 bases, with 10 bases sitting between them. There are 14 residues in the CDR3. Germline V gives CDR1 SGHDT, CDR2 YYEEEE. The CDR3, as DNA: TGTGCCAGCAGCTTCGCAGGAAGGACAGATACGCAGTATTTT. Protein: CASSFAGRTDTQYF.

The chain recombines TRBV10-3 with TRBJ1-2; 9 bases are a match to TRBD1. This CDR3 is 14 amino acids long. CDR1 is ENHRY and CDR2 is SYGVKD in the germline V gene. The V gene end was trimmed by 6 bases and the J gene end by 1 base; junction bases not matched to a gene: 3. The CDR3 sequence is CAIRGTGINYGYTF. As DNA, the CDR3 is TGTGCCATCAGGGGGACAGGGATTAACTATGGCTACACCTTC.

This rearrangement joins TRBV5-1 to TRBJ1-3; TRBD1 agrees at 7 bases. CDR1 is SGHRS, CDR2 YFSETQ, per germline. The CDR3 has 15 residues. V trimming: 4 bases; J trimming: 2 bases; junction bases outside the gene matches: 6. CDR3 DNA sequence: TGCGCCAGCAGCCTTACGACAGGGACTGGAAACACCATATATTTT. This translates into CASSLTTGTGNTIYF.

This clone was seen repeatedly, ten times or more. The chain combines TRBV3-1 (or the pseudogene TRBV3-2) with TRBJ1-2, with D maybe TRBD1 (6 bases). Germline lookup yields CDR1 LGHDT and CDR2 YNNKEL (reference sequence). The CDR3 has 13 amino acids. CDR3 coding DNA: TGTGCTAGTGGGGCAGGGGCCAACTATGGCTACACCTTC. Its translation is CASGAGANYGYTF.

The chain carries TRBV5-8 and TRBJ2-3; D possibly corresponds to TRBD2 (5 bases). CDR3 size: 14 residues. Germline CDR1 SGHTS, CDR2 YDEGEE. V was shortened by 1 base and J by 2 bases, with 8 bases between the two germline ends. The CDR3 is CASSLRTVTDTQYF. CDR3 nucleotides: TGTGCCAGCAGCTTGAGGACTGTCACAGATACGCAGTATTTT.

Ten or more counts support this clone. The J gene is TRBJ2-3, the V gene TRBV2; TRBD2 matches at 14 bases. The V and J ends lost 6 bases and 1 base, in that order; junction bases with no gene match: 3. Germline-derived CDR1 and CDR2 are SNHLY and FYNNEI. CDR3 length equals 16 residues. CDR3 region: CASSQGLAGGTDTQYF. CDR3 coding DNA: TGTGCCAGCAGCCAGGGACTAGCGGGGGGCACAGATACGCAGTATTTT.